The 32 T cell receptor beta chains given below trace back to one sample, sequenced in a study of T cells after yellow fever vaccination (dated by TCRdb to between 2018 and 2020). Library preparation employed 5' RACE. The listed sequencing device is Illumina HiSeq 2500. TCRdb reprocessed the public reads (quality trimming at Q25 with fastp, clone calling with MiXCR) and kept in-frame beta chains. Identical CDR3 protein sequences are pooled into one entry, listed with their most common genes and DNA. The sample yields roughly 300,000 distinct CDR3 sequences; 6.8% were counted once. The ten largest clones take up 18% of the sample. The sample's treatment or condition label is to be understood as: live attenuated yellow fever vaccine strain. Specimen: PBMCs, collected more than 35 days after the first yellow fever vaccination. Receptors originate from a young man who received the YFV17D yellow fever vaccine.

J is TRBJ2-7 and V is TRBV2; D gene ambiguous. The CDR3 spans 11 residues. In germline, CDR1 is SNHLY, CDR2 FYNNEI. V lost 7 bases to trimming and J lost 4 bases, with 8 bases between them. CDR3 nucleotides: TGTGCCAGCACCGAAAAGTACGAGCAGTACGTC. This sequence encodes CASTEKYEQYV.

The rearrangement uses TRBV6-5 and TRBJ1-6; D is ambiguous. V gave up 2 bases and J gave up 2 bases, with 7 bases separating them. CDR3 length: 15 residues. Germline CDR1 and CDR2: MNHEY and SVGAGI. The CDR3 sequence: CASSYRSTYNSPLHF. Here the CDR3 DNA reads TGTGCCAGCAGTTACCGAAGTACCTATAATTCACCCCTCCACTTT.

The sample holds a few counts of this clonotype. As DNA, the CDR3 is TGTGCCAGCAGTGTTTCCCGGCAGGTCTACGAGCAGTACGTC. Translation gives CASSVSRQVYEQYV. The V gene is TRBV2, the J gene TRBJ2-7; D remains unclear. V lost 4 bases and J 3 bases, leaving 13 bases between the germline ends. Germline V gene data show CDR1 as SNHLY and CDR2 as FYNNEI. This CDR3 has 14 amino acids.

The CDR3 bases are TGCGCCAGCAGCAGAATGCCTAGCGGGGGGCCGAATGAGCAGTTCTTC. The encoded protein is CASSRMPSGGPNEQFF. This chain connects TRBV5-1 to TRBJ2-1, with TRBD2 identical over 11 bases. Germline V gene sequence: CDR1 SGHRS, CDR2 YFSETQ. Germline trimming cut 4 bases from V and 7 bases from J; bases unmatched to any gene: 10. There are 16 residues in the CDR3.

This clonotype showed up many times. The chain carries TRBV6-5 and TRBJ2-1; no firm D call. The CDR3 runs 12 residues. Germline V gene data show CDR1 as MNHEY and CDR2 as SVGAGI. Trimming cost V 5 bases and J 6 bases, with 8 bases left between them. The CDR3 bases are TGTGCCAGCAGTGGTGGGCTCAATGAGCAGTTCTTC. Translating gives CASSGGLNEQFF.

In this sample, this clonotype turned up many times. The rearrangement joins TRBV7-3 to TRBJ2-5, with TRBD1 identical over 7 bases. Germline CDR1 reads SGHTA; CDR2 reads FQGTGA. Losses at the gene ends were 5 bases for V and 7 bases for J; bases not matched to a gene: 7. CDR3 size: 13 residues. The CDR3, as DNA: TGTGCCAGCAGCCCGGACAGGAGCGGGACCCAGTACTTC. Translation gives CASSPDRSGTQYF.

This clonotype appeared many times. The chain uses TRBV12-3 or TRBV12-4 and TRBJ2-7; D is possibly TRBD1 (6 bases). CDR3 size: 13 residues. CDR3 sequence: CASTQGSSRNGQV. The CDR3 bases are TGTGCCAGCACCCAAGGGTCTAGTAGGAACGGACAGGTC.

J is TRBJ1-6 and V is TRBV18, with unresolved D. The germline CDR1 and CDR2 sequences are KGHSH and LQKENI. The CDR3 contains 15 residues. Trimming took 1 base from V and 6 from J, leaving 10 bases between them. The CDR3 nucleotides read TGTGCCAGCTCACCACGGCAACAGCCTAATTCACCCCTCCACTTT. This codes for CASSPRQQPNSPLHF.

The chain is built from TRBV7-8 and TRBJ1-6; D not certain. The germline V gene has CDR1 SGHVS and CDR2 FQNEAQ. The CDR3 totals 17 residues. V shed 5 bases and J shed 0 bases, with 14 bases lying between them. CDR3 sequence: CASSQTSGSSYNSPLHF. Here the CDR3 DNA reads TGTGCCAGCAGCCAAACCTCCGGGAGCTCCTATAATTCACCCCTCCACTTT.

The chain carries TRBV5-6 and TRBJ2-6, with D hard to call. Trimming shortened V by 1 base and J by 0 bases, and 8 bases separated the two germline ends. The length of the CDR3 is 16 residues. Germline V CDR1 and CDR2: SGHDT, YYEEEE. DNA of the CDR3: TGTGCCAGCAGCTTGTGGCTGAACTCTGGGGCCAACGTCCTGACTTTC. Its protein product is CASSLWLNSGANVLTF.

A few counts support this clonotype. The chain is built from TRBV5-4 and TRBJ1-6; D might be TRBD1 (5 bases). The CDR3 contains 15 residues. Germline values: CDR1 SGHNT, CDR2 YYREEE (reference sequence). Trimming pared 4 bases from V and 10 bases from J, leaving 18 bases between. CDR3 nucleotides: TGTGCCAGCAGCCTCGACGGCCCGGGGACCTCACCCCTCCACTTT. Translated, it gives CASSLDGPGTSPLHF.

The CDR3 coding sequence is TGCAGTGCTAGGCGTACTGGTGGCGGGCAGTATTTT. Amino acids: CSARRTGGGQYF. The chain links TRBV20-1 to TRBJ2-3; D is unclear. The CDR3 loop spans 12 amino acids. The V gene's germline CDR1 is DFQATT and CDR2 SNEGSKA (reference sequence). Trimming pared 3 bases from V and 11 bases from J, leaving 15 bases between.

This clonotype was seen ten or more times. The chain uses TRBV4-2 and TRBJ1-1; D remains ambiguous. Germline values: CDR1 LGHNA, CDR2 YNFKEQ. V gave up 2 bases and J gave up 0 bases, with 7 bases separating them. CDR3 size: 14 residues. The CDR3 region has the DNA TGTGCCAGCAGCCAAAACACATTGAACACTGAAGCTTTCTTT. It translates to CASSQNTLNTEAFF.

This clonotype was recorded at least ten times. The rearrangement uses TRBV28 and TRBJ1-6; D is ambiguous. CDR3 length: 14 amino acids. Trimming removed 3 bases at V and 9 bases at J, with 12 bases between. Germline CDR1 is MDHEN and CDR2 is SYDVKM. In DNA, the CDR3 is TGTGCCAGCAGTTTCGGCACCCCTAGTTCACCCCTCCACTTT. This sequence encodes CASSFGTPSSPLHF. Full variable domain (rest looked up from reference TRBV28 and TRBJ1-6): DVKVTQSSRYLVKRTGEKVFLECVQDMDHENMFWYRQDPGLGLRLIYFSYDVKMKEKGDIPEGYSVSREKKERFSLILESASTNQTSMYLCASSFGTPSSPLHFGNGTRLTVT.

This clonotype was seen at least ten times. This sequence joins TRBV7-2 and TRBJ1-2, with 7 bases lining up with TRBD1. The V gene's germline CDR1 is SGHTA and CDR2 FQGNSA. The CDR3 length is 13 residues. The trim removed 4 bases at V and 8 bases at J, leaving 7 bases unmatched. CDR3 in amino acids: CASSSANRGGYTF. The DNA for the CDR3 is TGTGCCAGCAGCTCCGCAAACAGGGGCGGCTACACCTTC.

The CDR3 here is CASSPGTNTNTGELFF. CDR3 DNA sequence: TGTGCCAGCAGCCCCGGGACAAACACGAACACCGGGGAGCTGTTTTTT. V usage is TRBV7-3 and J usage is TRBJ2-2, with D possibly TRBD1 on 6 matching bases. V lost 5 bases and J lost 0, with 13 bases in between. CDR1 is SGHTA, CDR2 FQGTGA, per germline. CDR3 length equals 16 residues.

The rearrangement uses TRBV7-2 and TRBJ2-3; possible D gene TRBD1, 6 bases. The V gene's germline CDR1 is SGHTA and CDR2 FQGNSA. The CDR3 length is 14 residues. The V gene lost 5 bases and the J gene lost 1 base, with 10 bases spanning the gap. The CDR3 loop reads CASSQQGGTDTQYF. CDR3 bases: TGTGCCAGCAGCCAACAGGGCGGCACAGATACGCAGTATTTT.

This chain links TRBV20-1 with TRBJ2-5, with TRBD1 matching over 9 bases. Germline V gene data show CDR1 as DFQATT and CDR2 as SNEGSKA (reference sequence). V shed 7 bases and J 5 bases; nucleotides not matched to a gene: 8. The length of the CDR3 is 13 residues. This CDR3 is CSGADRGRETQYF. DNA of the CDR3: TGCAGTGGGGCGGACAGGGGCCGTGAGACCCAGTACTTC.

The chain couples TRBV27 to TRBJ2-7; D is unresolved. The CDR3 spans 13 residues. V shed 4 bases and J shed 2 bases, with 9 bases lying between them. The V gene's germline CDR1 is MNHEY and CDR2 SMNVEV (reference sequence). CDR3 bases: TGTGCCAGCAGTTCGCACGGTACCTACGAGCAGTACTTC. Translating it yields CASSSHGTYEQYF.

This clonotype was counted once. The chain recombines TRBV12-3 or TRBV12-4 with TRBJ1-2; D not resolved. The CDR3 covers 18 residues. V lost 8 bases to trimming and J lost 0 bases, with 25 bases between them. CDR3 bases: TGTGCCAGCTGCCCCCCAAGGAGAGGACTGCTAGCTAACTATGGCTACACCTTC. This codes for CASCPPRRGLLANYGYTF.

The chain combines TRBV7-8 with TRBJ1-1, with 7 bases lining up with TRBD1. J was trimmed by 6 bases and V by 0 bases; bases with no gene match: 4. The length of the CDR3 is 14 residues. Germline V gives CDR1 SGHVS, CDR2 FQNEAQ. The CDR3 region is CASSLAGTAPEAFF. CDR3 sequence (DNA): TGTGCCAGCAGCTTAGCGGGGACAGCTCCTGAAGCTTTCTTT.

This clonotype was recorded a few times. This sequence joins TRBV14 and TRBJ2-3; D perhaps matches TRBD2 (5 bases). The germline CDR1 and CDR2 sequences are SGHDN and FVKESK. The CDR3 length is 16 residues. V gave up 4 bases and J gave up 6 bases, with 20 bases separating them. CDR3 in DNA: TGTGCCAGCAGCCCCCACGGGGTAGGAGCGACGGATACGCAGTATTTT. This codes for CASSPHGVGATDTQYF.

This clonotype was found a few times. This sequence joins TRBV4-2 and TRBJ2-3; 7 bases are a match to TRBD2. The length of the CDR3 is 18 residues. The J segment lost 1 base and the V segment lost 1 base, leaving 11 bases of the junction unmatched. CDR1 and CDR2 from the germline V gene are LGHNA and YNFKEQ. The CDR3 loop is CASSQALGGGRGTDTQYF. The CDR3 DNA reads as TGTGCCAGCAGCCAAGCCCTCGGTGGGGGGAGGGGCACAGATACGCAGTATTTT.

This clonotype occurred many times. CDR3 DNA: TGTGCCAGCAAGCGGACTAGTGGGGTGGGGGAGCTGTTTTTT. This sequence encodes CASKRTSGVGELFF. The chain has TRBV6-1 and TRBJ2-2; TRBD2 aligns across 7 bases. In germline, CDR1 is MNHNS, CDR2 SASEGT. This CDR3 has 14 residues. Unmatched junction bases numbered 10, after V lost 7 bases and J lost 8 bases.

V and J are TRBV6-2 or TRBV6-3 and TRBJ2-7; 14 bases align to TRBD2. Germline V CDR1 and CDR2: MNHEY, SVGEGT. The V gene end was trimmed by 6 bases and the J gene end by 2 bases; junction bases not matched to a gene: 3. CDR3 length: 15 amino acids. CDR3: CASRLTSGGAYEQYF. As DNA, the CDR3 is TGTGCCAGCAGATTGACTAGCGGGGGGGCCTACGAGCAGTACTTC.

This clonotype has a handful of counts. J is TRBJ1-3 and V is TRBV7-2; D gene uncertain. V lost 0 bases to trimming and J lost 3 bases, with 6 bases between them. Germline assignment: CDR1 SGHTA and CDR2 FQGNSA. CDR3 length: 14 amino acids. CDR3 region: CASSLAGDGNTIYF. CDR3 sequence (DNA): TGTGCCAGCAGCTTAGCCGGGGATGGAAACACCATATATTTT.

This clonotype was observed at least ten times. The gene calls are TRBV10-3 and TRBJ1-2; 7 bases are a match to TRBD1. The length of the CDR3 is 15 residues. J was trimmed by 5 bases and V by 0 bases; bases with no gene match: 6. CDR1 and CDR2 from the germline V gene are ENHRY and SYGVKD. CDR3 in DNA: TGTGCCATCAGTGAGTCCCGCGACAGGGATTATGGCTACACCTTC. This encodes CAISESRDRDYGYTF.

This clonotype appeared a few times. The J gene is TRBJ1-6, the V gene TRBV10-3; TRBD1 might be the D (5 bases). Germline CDR1 reads ENHRY; CDR2 reads SYGVKD. The CDR3 has 13 amino acids. V was trimmed by 6 bases and J by 10 bases, leaving 13 bases between them. In nucleotides, the CDR3 is TGTGCCATCAGGGCTGAGGGGCGGTCACCCCTCCACTTT. Its protein is CAIRAEGRSPLHF.

This clonotype was observed a handful of times. The rearrangement uses TRBV5-1 and TRBJ1-1; D unclear. The CDR3 length is 14 residues. Trimming shortened V by 4 bases and J by 5 bases, and 15 bases separated the two germline ends. Germline values: CDR1 SGHRS, CDR2 YFSETQ. The CDR3 reads CASSVRLGNTEAFF. CDR3 bases: TGCGCCAGCAGCGTACGTTTGGGGAATACTGAAGCTTTCTTT.

The V gene is TRBV14, the J gene TRBJ2-2, with D hard to call. Trimming stripped 0 bases from V and 2 bases from J, with 7 bases between. Per the germline V gene, CDR1 is SGHDN and CDR2 is FVKESK. This CDR3 spans 15 amino acids. This CDR3 is CASSQERLNTGELFF. CDR3 bases: TGTGCCAGCAGCCAAGAACGGCTTAACACCGGGGAGCTGTTTTTT.

The rearrangement joins TRBV12-3 or TRBV12-4 to TRBJ2-3; a weak D match, TRBD2 (6 bases). V was cut by 6 bases and J by 0 bases, with 13 bases left in between. The CDR3 has 15 residues. Written as DNA, the CDR3 is TGTGCCAGCAGCGTAGCGGACCCTAGCACAGATACGCAGTATTTT. This encodes CASSVADPSTDTQYF.

This clonotype appeared a few times. This chain joins TRBV27 and TRBJ2-2; 10 nucleotides align to TRBD2. The V segment lost 7 bases and the J segment 4 bases; nucleotides outside the gene matches: 3. The germline V gene has CDR1 MNHEY and CDR2 SMNVEV (reference sequence). The CDR3 consists of 14 residues. The CDR3 bases are TGTGCCAGCAAAAGACTAGCGGGCACCGGGGAGCTGTTTTTT. Protein sequence: CASKRLAGTGELFF.